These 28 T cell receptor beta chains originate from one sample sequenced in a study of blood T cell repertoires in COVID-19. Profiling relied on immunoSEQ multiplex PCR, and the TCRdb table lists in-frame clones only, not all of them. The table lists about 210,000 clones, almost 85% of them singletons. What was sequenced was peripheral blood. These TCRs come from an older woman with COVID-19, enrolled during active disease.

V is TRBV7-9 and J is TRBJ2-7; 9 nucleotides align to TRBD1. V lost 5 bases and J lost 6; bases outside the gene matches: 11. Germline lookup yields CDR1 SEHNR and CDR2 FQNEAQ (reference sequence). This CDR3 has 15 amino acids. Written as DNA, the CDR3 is TGTGCCAGCAGCCCACAGACAGGGGGAACCCTCGAGCAGTACTTC. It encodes CASSPQTGGTLEQYF.

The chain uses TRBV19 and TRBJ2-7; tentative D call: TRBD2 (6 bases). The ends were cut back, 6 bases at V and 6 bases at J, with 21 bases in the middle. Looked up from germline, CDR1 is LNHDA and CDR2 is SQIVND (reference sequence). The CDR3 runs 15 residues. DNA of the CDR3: TGTGCCAGTAGCCCCCAAATCGGAGGGAACAGCGAGCAGTACTTC. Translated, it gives CASSPQIGGNSEQYF.

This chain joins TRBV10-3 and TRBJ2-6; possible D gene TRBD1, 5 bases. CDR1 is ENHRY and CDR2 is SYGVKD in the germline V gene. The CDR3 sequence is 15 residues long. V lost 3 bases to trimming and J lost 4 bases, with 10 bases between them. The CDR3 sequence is CAISDRVAGANVLTF. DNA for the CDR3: TGTGCCATCAGTGACAGGGTGGCCGGGGCCAACGTCCTGACTTTC.

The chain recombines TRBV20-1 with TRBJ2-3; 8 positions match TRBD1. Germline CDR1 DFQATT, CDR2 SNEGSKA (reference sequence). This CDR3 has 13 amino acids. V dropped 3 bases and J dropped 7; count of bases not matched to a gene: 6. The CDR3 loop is CSASPGGRNTQYF. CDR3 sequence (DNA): TGCAGTGCTAGTCCAGGGGGCAGAAATACGCAGTATTTT.

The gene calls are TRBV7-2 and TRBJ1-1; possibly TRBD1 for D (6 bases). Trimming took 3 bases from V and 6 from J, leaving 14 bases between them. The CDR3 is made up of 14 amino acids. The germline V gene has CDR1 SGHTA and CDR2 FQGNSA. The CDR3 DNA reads TGTGCCAGCAGCTTTGGGGGCTTAACGTCTGAAGCTTTCTTT. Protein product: CASSFGGLTSEAFF.

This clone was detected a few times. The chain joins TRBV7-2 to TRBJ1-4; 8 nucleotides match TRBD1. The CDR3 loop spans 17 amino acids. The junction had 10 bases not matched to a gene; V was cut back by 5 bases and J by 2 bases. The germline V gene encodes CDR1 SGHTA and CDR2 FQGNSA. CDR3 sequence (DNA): TGTGCCAGCAGCGTACGGACAGGGTTTGGCACTAATGAAAAACTGTTTTTT. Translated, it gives CASSVRTGFGTNEKLFF. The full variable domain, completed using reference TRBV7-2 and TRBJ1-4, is GAGVSQSPSNKVTEKGKDVELRCDPISGHTALYWYRQSLGQGLEFLIYFQGNSAPDKSGLPSDRFSAERTGGSVSTLTIQRTQQEDSAVYLCASSVRTGFGTNEKLFFGSGTQLSVL.

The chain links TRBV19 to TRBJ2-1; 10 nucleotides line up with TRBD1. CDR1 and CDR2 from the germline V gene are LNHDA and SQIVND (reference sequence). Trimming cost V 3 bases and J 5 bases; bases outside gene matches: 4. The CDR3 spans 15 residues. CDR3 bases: TGTGCCAGTAGTATTTGGGGACAGGGGAACAATGAGCAGTTCTTC. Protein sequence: CASSIWGQGNNEQFF. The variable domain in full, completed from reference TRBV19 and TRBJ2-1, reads DGGITQSPKYLFRKEGQNVTLSCEQNLNHDAMYWYRQDPGQGLRLIYYSQIVNDFQKGDIAEGYSVSREKKESFPLTVTSAQKNPTAFYLCASSIWGQGNNEQFFGPGTRLTVL.

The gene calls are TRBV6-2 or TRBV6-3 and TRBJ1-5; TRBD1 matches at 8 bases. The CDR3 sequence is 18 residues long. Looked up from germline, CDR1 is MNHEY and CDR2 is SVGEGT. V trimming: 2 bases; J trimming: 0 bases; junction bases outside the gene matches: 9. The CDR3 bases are TGTGCCAGCAGTTACCGCGGGACAGGAACTTATAGCAATCAGCCCCAGCATTTT. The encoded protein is CASSYRGTGTYSNQPQHF.

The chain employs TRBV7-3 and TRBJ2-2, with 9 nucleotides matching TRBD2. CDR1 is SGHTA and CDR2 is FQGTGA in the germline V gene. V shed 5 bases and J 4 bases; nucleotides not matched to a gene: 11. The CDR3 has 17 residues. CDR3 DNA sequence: TGTGCCAGCAGCCCAAGTGCGGTAGCGGGAGTCACCGGGGAGCTGTTTTTT. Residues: CASSPSAVAGVTGELFF.

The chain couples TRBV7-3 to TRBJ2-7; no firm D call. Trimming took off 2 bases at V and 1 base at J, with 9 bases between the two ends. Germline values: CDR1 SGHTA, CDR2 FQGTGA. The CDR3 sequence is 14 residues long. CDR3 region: CASSLGPSSYEQYF. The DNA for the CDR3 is TGTGCCAGCAGCTTAGGGCCCTCTTCCTACGAGCAGTACTTC.

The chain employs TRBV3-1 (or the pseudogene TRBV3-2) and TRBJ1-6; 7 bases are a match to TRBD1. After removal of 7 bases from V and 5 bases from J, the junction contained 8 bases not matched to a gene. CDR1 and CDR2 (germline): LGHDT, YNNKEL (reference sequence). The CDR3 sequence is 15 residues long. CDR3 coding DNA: TGTGCCAGCACCATAACAGGGGTGAATAATTCACCCCTCCACTTT. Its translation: CASTITGVNNSPLHF.

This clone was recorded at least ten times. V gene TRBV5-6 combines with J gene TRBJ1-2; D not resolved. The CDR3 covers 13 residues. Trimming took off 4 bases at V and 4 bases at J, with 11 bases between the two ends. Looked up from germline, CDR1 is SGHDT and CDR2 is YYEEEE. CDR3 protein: CASSPREGYGYTF. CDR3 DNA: TGTGCCAGCAGCCCCCGCGAGGGCTATGGCTACACCTTC.

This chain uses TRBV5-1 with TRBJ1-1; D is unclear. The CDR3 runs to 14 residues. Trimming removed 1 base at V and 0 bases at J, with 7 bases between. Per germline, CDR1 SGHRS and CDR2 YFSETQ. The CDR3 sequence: CASSLQSMNTEAFF. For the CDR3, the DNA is TGCGCCAGCAGCTTGCAGTCCATGAACACTGAAGCTTTCTTT.

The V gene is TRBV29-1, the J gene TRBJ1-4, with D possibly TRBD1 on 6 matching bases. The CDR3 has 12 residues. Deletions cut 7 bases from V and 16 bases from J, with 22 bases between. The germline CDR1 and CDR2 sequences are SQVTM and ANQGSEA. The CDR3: CSGGLGPELQFF. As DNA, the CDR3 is TGCAGCGGGGGGCTGGGCCCCGAACTTCAGTTTTTT.

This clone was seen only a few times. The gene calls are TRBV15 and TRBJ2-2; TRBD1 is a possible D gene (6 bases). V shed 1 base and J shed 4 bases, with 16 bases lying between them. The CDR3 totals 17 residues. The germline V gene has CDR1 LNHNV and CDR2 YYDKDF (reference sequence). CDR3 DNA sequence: TGTGCCACCAGCAGAGGCAGTGGAGACAGGTCCACCGGGGAGCTGTTTTTT. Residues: CATSRGSGDRSTGELFF.

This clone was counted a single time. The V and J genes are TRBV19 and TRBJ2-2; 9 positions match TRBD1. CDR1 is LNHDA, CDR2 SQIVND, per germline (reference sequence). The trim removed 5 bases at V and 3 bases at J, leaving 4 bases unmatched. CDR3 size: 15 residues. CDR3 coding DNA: TGTGCCAGTAGTTCCCGGGACAGGGACACCGGGGAGCTGTTTTTT. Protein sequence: CASSSRDRDTGELFF.

CDR3 DNA sequence: TGTGCCAGCAGCCAAGATCGGGGGGATACGCAGTATTTT. The encoded protein is CASSQDRGDTQYF. The rearrangement uses TRBV3-1 (or the pseudogene TRBV3-2) and TRBJ2-3; D is perhaps TRBD2 (6 bases). Looked up from germline, CDR1 is LGHDT and CDR2 is YNNKEL (reference sequence). The CDR3 length is 13 residues. The ends were cut back, 0 bases at V and 6 bases at J, with 7 bases in the middle.

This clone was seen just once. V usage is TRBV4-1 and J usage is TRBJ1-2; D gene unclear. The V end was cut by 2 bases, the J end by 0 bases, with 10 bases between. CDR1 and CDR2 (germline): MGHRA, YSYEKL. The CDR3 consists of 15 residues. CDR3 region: CASSQSWATNYGYTF. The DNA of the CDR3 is TGCGCCAGCAGCCAATCTTGGGCAACTAACTATGGCTACACCTTC.

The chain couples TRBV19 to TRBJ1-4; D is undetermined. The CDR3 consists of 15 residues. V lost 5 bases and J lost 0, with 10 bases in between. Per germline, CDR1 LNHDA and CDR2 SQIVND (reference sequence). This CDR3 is CASSLQDATNEKLFF. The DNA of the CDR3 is TGTGCCAGTAGTCTCCAGGATGCAACTAATGAAAAACTGTTTTTT. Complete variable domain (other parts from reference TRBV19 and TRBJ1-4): DGGITQSPKYLFRKEGQNVTLSCEQNLNHDAMYWYRQDPGQGLRLIYYSQIVNDFQKGDIAEGYSVSREKKESFPLTVTSAQKNPTAFYLCASSLQDATNEKLFFGSGTQLSVL.

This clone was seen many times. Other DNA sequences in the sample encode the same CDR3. CDR3 DNA: TGTGCCAGCAGTTATGACAGGACTCGGGGCTACACCTTC. This encodes CASSYDRTRGYTF. The chain joins TRBV6-2 or TRBV6-3 to TRBJ1-2; D might be TRBD1 (6 bases). Trimming stripped 3 bases from V and 8 bases from J, with 13 bases between. This CDR3 comprises 13 residues. CDR1 and CDR2 (germline): MNHEY, SVGEGT.

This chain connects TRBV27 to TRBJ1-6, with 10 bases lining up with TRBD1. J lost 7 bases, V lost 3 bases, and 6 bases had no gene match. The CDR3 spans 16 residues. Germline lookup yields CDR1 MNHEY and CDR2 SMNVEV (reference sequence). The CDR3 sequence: CASSFLGTGVNSPLHF. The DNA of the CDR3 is TGTGCCAGCAGTTTTCTCGGGACAGGGGTCAATTCACCCCTCCACTTT.

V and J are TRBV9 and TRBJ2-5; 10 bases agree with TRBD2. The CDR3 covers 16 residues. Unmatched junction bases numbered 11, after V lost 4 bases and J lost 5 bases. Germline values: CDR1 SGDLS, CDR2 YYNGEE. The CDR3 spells CASSLSGGVPRETQYF. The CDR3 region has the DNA TGTGCCAGCAGCTTGAGCGGGGGGGTCCCAAGGGAGACCCAGTACTTC.

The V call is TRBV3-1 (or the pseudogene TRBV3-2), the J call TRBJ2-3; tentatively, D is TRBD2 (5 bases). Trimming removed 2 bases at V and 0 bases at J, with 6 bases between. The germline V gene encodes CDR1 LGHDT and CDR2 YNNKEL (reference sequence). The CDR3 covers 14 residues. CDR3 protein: CASSQRGSTDTQYF. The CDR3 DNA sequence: TGTGCCAGCAGCCAACGCGGGAGCACAGATACGCAGTATTTT.

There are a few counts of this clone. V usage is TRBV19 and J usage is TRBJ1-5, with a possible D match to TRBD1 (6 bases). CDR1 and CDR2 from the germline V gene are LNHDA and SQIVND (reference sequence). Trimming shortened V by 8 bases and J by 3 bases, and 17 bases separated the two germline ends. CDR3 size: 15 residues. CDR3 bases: TGTGCCAGTTCTACTCGGGGACAATCCAATCAGCCCCAGCATTTT. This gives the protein CASSTRGQSNQPQHF.

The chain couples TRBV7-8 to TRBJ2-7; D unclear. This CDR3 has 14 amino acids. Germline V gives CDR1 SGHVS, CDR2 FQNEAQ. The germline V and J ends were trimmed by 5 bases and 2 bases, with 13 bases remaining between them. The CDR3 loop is CASSPRVPTYEQYF. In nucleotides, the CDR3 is TGTGCCAGCAGCCCCCGGGTCCCAACCTACGAGCAGTACTTC. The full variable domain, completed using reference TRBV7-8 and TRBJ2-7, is GAGVSQSPRYKVAKRGQDVALRCDPISGHVSLFWYQQALGQGPEFLTYFQNEAQLDKSGLPSDRFFAERPEGSVSTLKIQRTQQEDSAVYLCASSPRVPTYEQYFGPGTRLTVT.

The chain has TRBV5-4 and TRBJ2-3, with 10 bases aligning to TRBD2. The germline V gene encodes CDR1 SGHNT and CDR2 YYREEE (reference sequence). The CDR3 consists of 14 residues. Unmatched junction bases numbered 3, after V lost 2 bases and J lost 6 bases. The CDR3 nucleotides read TGTGCCAGCAGCTTAGCGGGAGGGATGGATACGCAGTATTTT. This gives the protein CASSLAGGMDTQYF.

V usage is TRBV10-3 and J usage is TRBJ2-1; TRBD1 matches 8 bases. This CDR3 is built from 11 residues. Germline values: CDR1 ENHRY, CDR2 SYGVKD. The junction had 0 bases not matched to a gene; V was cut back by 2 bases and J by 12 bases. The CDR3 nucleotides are TGTGCCATCAGTGAGGGGACAGGGCAGTTCTTC. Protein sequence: CAISEGTGQFF.

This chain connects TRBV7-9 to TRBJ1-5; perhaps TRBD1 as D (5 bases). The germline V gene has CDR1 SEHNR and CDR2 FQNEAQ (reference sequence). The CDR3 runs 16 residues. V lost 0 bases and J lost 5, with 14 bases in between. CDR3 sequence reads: CASSLARRGEDQPQHF. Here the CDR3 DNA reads TGTGCCAGCAGCTTAGCGCGTAGAGGGGAGGATCAGCCCCAGCATTTT.